This T cell receptor (beta chain) emerged from a study of T cell responses to AZD1222 COVID-19 vaccine. Study in general: Samples with a second dose at about 4 or about 12 weeks were pooled together. Whole-study results and caveats: An increase in Spike-specific TCR breadth and depth was observed after two AZD1222 doses. Repertoire samples came only from after the peak T cell response. Among vaccine-associated CD4 TCRs, coverage spanned spike, with dominance at 160-218 and 743-854.

Only in-frame clones appear in the TCRdb table, and some are missing; sequencing was by immunoSEQ multiplex PCR. Here the sample spans roughly 100,000 clones, 92% being singletons. In germline, CDR1 is SGHTA, CDR2 FQGNSA. V lost 0 bases, J lost 4 bases, and 7 bases lay in between. The CDR3 spans 13 residues. Points on this clone: Its antigen is unknown.

The sequence came from an adult in good health. Sequenced here: peripheral blood, sampled on day 0 of AZD1222 vaccination. This rearrangement joins TRBV7-2 to TRBJ2-7; D gene unclear. Here the CDR3 reads CASSLAKGYEQYF. The CDR3 nucleotides are TGTGCCAGCAGCTTAGCGAAGGGTTACGAGCAGTACTTC.